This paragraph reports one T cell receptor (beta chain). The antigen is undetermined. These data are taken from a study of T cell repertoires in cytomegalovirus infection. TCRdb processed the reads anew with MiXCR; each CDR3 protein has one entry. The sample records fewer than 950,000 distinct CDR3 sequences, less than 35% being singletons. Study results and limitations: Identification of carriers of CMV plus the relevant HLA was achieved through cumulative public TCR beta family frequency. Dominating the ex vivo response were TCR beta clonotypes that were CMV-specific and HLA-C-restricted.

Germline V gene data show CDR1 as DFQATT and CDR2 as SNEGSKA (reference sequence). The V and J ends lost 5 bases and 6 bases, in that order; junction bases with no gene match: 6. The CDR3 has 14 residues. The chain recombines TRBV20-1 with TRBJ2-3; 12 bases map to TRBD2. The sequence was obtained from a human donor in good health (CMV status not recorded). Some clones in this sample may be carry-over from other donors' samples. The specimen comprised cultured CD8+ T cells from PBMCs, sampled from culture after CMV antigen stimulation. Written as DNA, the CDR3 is TGCAGTGCTCCGACTAGCGGGGGAGCGGATACGCAGTATTTT. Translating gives CSAPTSGGADTQYF.